The clone carrying this TCR beta chain came up many times. No antigen is known for it. V lost 6 bases to trimming and J lost 2 bases; unmatched junction nucleotides: 7. The CDR3 runs to 14 residues. Germline CDR1 reads DFQATT; CDR2 reads SNEGSKA (reference sequence). The record originates from a study of CD8 T cells in ankylosing spondylitis. Regarding the study as a whole: The study identified a TCR beta motif of seven or eight highly homologous variants that appeared characteristic of ankylosing spondylitis blood.

A single record per CDR3 protein comes from TCRdb applying MiXCR to the 5' RACE reads. Seen here are roughly 90,000 distinct CDR3 sequences, roughly 9% observed once, and the top ten hold approximately 30%. Sequencing was done on a sample of blood, either unsorted or a sorted T cell fraction (not recorded which). V and J are TRBV20-1 and TRBJ2-1, with 7 bases lining up with TRBD2. This TCR came from a male donor with ankylosing spondylitis. The CDR3 DNA follows: TGCAGTGCGGGGGGGGGAGAGACCTACAATGAGCAGTTCTTC. It codes for CSAGGGETYNEQFF.